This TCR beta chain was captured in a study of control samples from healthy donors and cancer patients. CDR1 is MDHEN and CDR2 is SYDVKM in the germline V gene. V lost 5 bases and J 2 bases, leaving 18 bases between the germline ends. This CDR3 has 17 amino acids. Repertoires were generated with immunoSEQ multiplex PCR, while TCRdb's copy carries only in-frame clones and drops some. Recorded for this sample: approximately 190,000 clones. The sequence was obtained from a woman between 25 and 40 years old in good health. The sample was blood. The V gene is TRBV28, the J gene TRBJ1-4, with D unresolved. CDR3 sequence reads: CASSPLESKWTNEKLFF. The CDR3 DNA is TGTGCCAGCAGTCCCTTGGAATCGAAGTGGACTAATGAAAAACTGTTTTTT.